The 11 T cell receptor beta chains given below trace back to one sample, sequenced in a study of beta chain features in type 1 diabetes. Expressed TCRB transcripts were sequenced, since all the RNA that had been isolated was reverse transcribed. Clones were read by immunoSEQ multiplex PCR, and TCRdb kept only the in-frame ones, dropping some. The table shows a few hundred thousand clones, with approximately 15% occurring only once. Sequencing used naive CD4+ T cells from blood. The receptors derive from a man aged 25-45 years in good health.

In DNA, the CDR3 is TGTGCCAGCAGTGAAGTGTTGGAGCAGTTCTTC. Translating gives CASSEVLEQFF. V gene TRBV2 combines with J gene TRBJ2-1, with D unclear. Trimming shortened V by 1 base and J by 10 bases, and 5 bases separated the two germline ends. This CDR3 is 11 amino acids long. The V gene's germline CDR1 is SNHLY and CDR2 FYNNEI.

For this clone: A read error may account for a junction end that differs from germline. The genes are TRBV7-7 and TRBJ2-1; D might be TRBD1 (6 bases). The CDR3 is 13 amino acids. Germline lookup yields CDR1 SSHAT and CDR2 FNYEAQ (reference sequence). The CDR3 region has the DNA TGTGCTAGCAGCCCCAGGGGAACCAATGAGCAGTTCTTC. As protein: CASSPRGTNEQFF.

The chain recombines TRBV7-9 with TRBJ2-7; 10 positions match TRBD2. J gave up 4 bases and V 1 base, and 4 bases lay outside the gene matches. Germline assignment: CDR1 SEHNR and CDR2 FQNEAQ (reference sequence). CDR3 size: 15 residues. CDR3: CASSLGRTSGYEQYF. CDR3 nucleotide sequence: TGTGCCAGCAGCTTAGGACGGACTAGCGGATACGAGCAGTACTTC.

This chain uses TRBV7-3 with TRBJ2-2; no clear D gene. Germline-derived CDR1 and CDR2 are SGHTA and FQGTGA. V was clipped by 8 bases and J by 4 bases, with 11 bases between them. There are 13 residues in the CDR3. CDR3 nucleotide sequence: TGTGCCAGCTCCCCGATGGGCACCGGGGAGCTGTTTTTT. Its translation: CASSPMGTGELFF.

This clone was picked up a small number of times. The CDR3 sequence: CASSPASTNEKLFF. The CDR3, as DNA: TGTGCCAGCTCTCCGGCCTCAACTAATGAAAAACTGTTTTTT. The rearrangement links TRBV6-1 to TRBJ1-4; no clear D. Trimming left V 8 bases short and J 0 bases short, with 10 bases between. The CDR3 length is 14 residues. CDR1 MNHNS and CDR2 SASEGT come from the germline V gene.

This clone was observed a handful of times. The rearrangement joins TRBV15 to TRBJ2-5; 7 nucleotides match TRBD2. With 3 bases clipped from V and 4 bases from J, the junction kept 8 bases outside the gene matches. This CDR3 is 15 amino acids long. From germline, CDR1 is LNHNV and CDR2 YYDKDF (reference sequence). CDR3 in DNA: TGTGCCACCAGCAGGGACGGACTAGTCAGAGAGACCCAGTACTTC. Amino acid sequence: CATSRDGLVRETQYF.

This clone was picked up a small number of times. Other DNA sequences in the sample encode the same CDR3. The chain employs TRBV25-1 and TRBJ1-3; possible D gene TRBD1, 5 bases. Germline V gene data show CDR1 as MGHDK and CDR2 as SYGVNS. This CDR3 comprises 15 residues. V lost 6 bases to trimming and J lost 0 bases, with 12 bases between them. This CDR3 reads CASSDSLISGNTIYF. The CDR3 nucleotides read TGTGCCAGCAGCGACAGTCTGATCTCTGGAAACACCATATATTTT.

This clone was seen a handful of times. The chain employs TRBV2 and TRBJ1-5; no clear D gene. The CDR3 is 13 residues long. Germline V lookup: CDR1 SNHLY, CDR2 FYNNEI. Trimming stripped 4 bases from V and 7 bases from J, with 11 bases between. The DNA of the CDR3 is TGTGCCAGCAGTGTTGTAGCGGAACAGCCCCAGCATTTT. This sequence encodes CASSVVAEQPQHF.

This clone was seen more than once but under ten times. The chain has TRBV29-1 and TRBJ1-1; 7 bases map to TRBD1. CDR1 is SQVTM and CDR2 is ANQGSEA in the germline V gene. The V gene end was trimmed by 6 bases and the J gene end by 7 bases; junction bases not matched to a gene: 8. The CDR3 contains 12 residues. The CDR3 spells CSVAGTASEAFF. DNA for the CDR3: TGCAGCGTCGCCGGGACAGCCAGTGAAGCTTTCTTT.

The genes are TRBV15 and TRBJ1-2; no firm D call. Germline values: CDR1 LNHNV, CDR2 YYDKDF (reference sequence). V was shortened by 1 base and J by 7 bases, with 7 bases between the two germline ends. This CDR3 region has 12 residues. CDR3 loop: CATSRGNAGYTF. For the CDR3, the DNA is TGTGCCACCAGCAGAGGTAATGCTGGCTACACCTTC.

A note on this clone: One junction end does not reproduce the germline sequence, and a read error may be involved. The J gene is TRBJ2-3, the V gene TRBV2; possibly TRBD2 for D (6 bases). Per the germline V gene, CDR1 is SNHLY and CDR2 is FYNNEI. This CDR3 region has 14 residues. The DNA of the CDR3 is TGTGCCTGCAGAGGACTACTGCTCACAGATACGCAGTATTTT. It is translated as CACRGLLLTDTQYF. The entire variable domain, with the rest obtained from reference TRBV2 and TRBJ2-3, is as follows: EPEVTQTPSHQVTQMGQEVILRCVPISNHLYFYWYRQILGQKVEFLVSFYNNEISEKSEIFDDQFSVERPDGSNFTLKIRSTKLEDSAMYFCACRGLLLTDTQYFGPGTRLTVL.